Sequencing of this T cell receptor (beta chain) was carried out in a study of regulatory T cells in long-lasting Graves disease. The ends were cut back, 8 bases at V and 5 bases at J, with 15 bases in the middle. The CDR3 runs to 13 residues. The germline CDR1 and CDR2 sequences are SGHTA and FQGTGA. This clonotype was counted at least ten times. Investigators prepared the TCR beta libraries by applying iRepertoire HTBI primers and Arm-PCR of CDR3 regions. TCRdb processed the multiplex PCR reads anew with MiXCR; each CDR3 protein has one entry. The sample has about 470,000 distinct CDR3 sequences, around 21% seen once. Stated time point: persistent/refractory GD, antithyroid drugs over 5 years with positive TRAb. Scientists built the TCR library using RNA that was extracted from PBMCs. Tubes containing EDTA received about 9.4 milliliters of drawn peripheral blood.

This chain joins TRBV7-3 and TRBJ2-5, with D possibly TRBD2 on 5 matching bases. This TCR was sampled from a female donor with Graves disease. Specimen: peripheral blood mononuclear cells (PBMCs), collected when the disease was refractory, from a patient treated with antithyroid drugs. Here the CDR3 reads CASSPGVGETQYF. CDR3 DNA: TGTGCCAGCTCACCCGGGGTTGGGGAGACCCAGTACTTC.